This TCR beta chain originates from a study of identical twins. A few counts support this clonotype. The germline V and J ends were trimmed by 4 bases and 5 bases, with 5 bases remaining between them. The CDR3 consists of 11 residues. The V gene's germline CDR1 is ENHRY and CDR2 SYGVKD. In TCRdb, the 5' RACE reads were re-called with MiXCR into one record per CDR3 protein. Of just under 550,000 distinct CDR3 sequences listed, 13% to 15% are singletons. The same data also went into a second study, on yellow fever vaccine responses in identical twins.

Sequencing used CD4+ T cells sorted from blood. The clonotype was recovered from a woman between 18 and 30 years old in good health. The V and J genes are TRBV10-3 and TRBJ1-1; the D is unclear. CDR3 protein: CAISADTEAFF. CDR3 bases: TGTGCCATCAGTGCCGATACTGAAGCTTTCTTT.